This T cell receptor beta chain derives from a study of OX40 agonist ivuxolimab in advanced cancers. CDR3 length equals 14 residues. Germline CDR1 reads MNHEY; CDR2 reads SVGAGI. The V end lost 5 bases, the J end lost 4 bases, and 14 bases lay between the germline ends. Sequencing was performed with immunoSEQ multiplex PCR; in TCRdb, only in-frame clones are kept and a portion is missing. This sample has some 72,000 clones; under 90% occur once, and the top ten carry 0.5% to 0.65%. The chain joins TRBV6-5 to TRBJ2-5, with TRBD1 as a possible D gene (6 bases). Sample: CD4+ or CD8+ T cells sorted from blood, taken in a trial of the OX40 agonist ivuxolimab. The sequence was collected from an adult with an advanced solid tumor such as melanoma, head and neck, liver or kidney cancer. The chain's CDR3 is CASSPRTDVETQYF. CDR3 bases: TGTGCCAGCAGTCCCCGGACAGACGTAGAGACCCAGTACTTC.